The next 18 T cell receptor beta chains were all read from a single sample in a study of vaccination effects on CD4 cells after COVID-19. Within the ViraFEST assay, antigen-specific CD4+ T cells underwent expansion with viral peptide pools prior to sequencing. Culture proceeded for nine to ten days, and CD4+ T cells were then isolated. The individual was infected with SARS-CoV-2 between March and December 2020, as confirmed by PCR. The data were produced by immunoSEQ multiplex PCR, yet TCRdb's version contains in-frame clones alone and is incomplete. The sample holds 55,000 to 90,000 clones, around 70% seen once. These receptors have no identified antigens. The sequences come from CD4+ T cells from PBMCs cultured with HIV peptides, collected before COVID-19 vaccination. Documented subset: HIV-1 Nef peptide pool negative control/reference culture. The origin of the receptors is a human donor who had a prior SARS-CoV-2 infection.

The chain has TRBV19 and TRBJ1-3; tentatively, D is TRBD1 (6 bases). Trimming shortened V by 4 bases and J by 4 bases, and 8 bases separated the two germline ends. This CDR3 is 13 amino acids long. The germline CDR1 and CDR2 sequences are LNHDA and SQIVND (reference sequence). The CDR3 DNA follows: TGTGCCAGTAGTACCGACAGGGGAAACACCATATATTTT. Encoded protein: CASSTDRGNTIYF.

This chain links TRBV6-1 with TRBJ1-3; 8 nucleotides line up with TRBD1. Unmatched junction bases numbered 17, after V lost 6 bases and J lost 4 bases. Germline V lookup: CDR1 MNHNS, CDR2 SASEGT. This CDR3 is 18 amino acids long. The CDR3: CASSEHAPGQAEGNTIYF. The CDR3 nucleotides read TGTGCCAGCAGCGAACACGCGCCGGGACAGGCCGAAGGAAACACCATATATTTT.

CDR3 in DNA: TGTGCCAGCAGCTTCGACAGGGGAATCTCCTACGAGCAGTACTTC. It translates to CASSFDRGISYEQYF. J is TRBJ2-7 and V is TRBV7-9; 8 bases align to TRBD1. The CDR3 is 15 amino acids. After removal of 3 bases from V and 0 bases from J, the junction contained 4 bases not matched to a gene. The V gene's germline CDR1 is SEHNR and CDR2 FQNEAQ (reference sequence).

This clone was counted between two and nine times. V usage is TRBV9 and J usage is TRBJ2-7; D is ambiguous. V was cut by 4 bases and J by 7 bases, with 12 bases left in between. From germline, CDR1 is SGDLS and CDR2 YYNGEE. The CDR3 sequence is 12 residues long. CDR3 loop: CASSPRLGEQYF. The CDR3 DNA sequence: TGTGCCAGCAGCCCACGATTAGGGGAGCAGTACTTC.

This clone came up a few times. The chain combines TRBV9 with TRBJ2-3; D unclear. In germline, CDR1 is SGDLS, CDR2 YYNGEE. Trimming stripped 3 bases from V and 0 bases from J, with 2 bases between. CDR3 length equals 12 residues. The CDR3 bases are TGTGCCAGCAGCGCTAGCACAGATACGCAGTATTTT. Its protein product is CASSASTDTQYF.

J is TRBJ2-3 and V is TRBV5-1; TRBD1 might be the D (6 bases). This CDR3 has 14 amino acids. The V end lost 5 bases, the J end lost 3 bases, and 13 bases lay between the germline ends. Per germline, CDR1 SGHRS and CDR2 YFSETQ. The CDR3 sequence: CASRAGVGTDTQYF. The CDR3 nucleotides read TGCGCCAGCAGGGCAGGGGTAGGGACAGATACGCAGTATTTT.

As DNA, the CDR3 is TGCGCCAGCAGCCAAGAGGGCCTAGCGGGAGGTCTTTCCTACGAGCAGTACTTC. It translates to CASSQEGLAGGLSYEQYF. V gene TRBV4-3 combines with J gene TRBJ2-7; 11 bases map to TRBD2. Germline lookup yields CDR1 LGHNA and CDR2 YSLEER. After removal of 0 bases from V and 1 base from J, the junction contained 8 bases not matched to a gene. The CDR3 contains 18 residues.

CDR3 sequence: CASSEDRVSGYTF. Written as DNA, the CDR3 is TGTGCCAGCTCGGAGGACAGGGTTTCTGGCTACACCTTC. The chain is built from TRBV18 and TRBJ1-2, with TRBD1 matching 8 bases. The CDR3 runs 13 residues. The germline V gene has CDR1 KGHSH and CDR2 LQKENI. V lost 6 bases, J lost 7 bases, and 7 bases stayed unmatched. The entire variable domain, with the rest obtained from reference TRBV18 and TRBJ1-2, is as follows: NAGVMQNPRHLVRRRGQEARLRCSPMKGHSHVYWYRQLPEEGLKFMVYLQKENIIDESGMPKERFSAEFPKEGPSILRIQQVVRGDSAAYFCASSEDRVSGYTFGSGTRLTVV.

The chain links TRBV5-1 to TRBJ1-1, with a tentative D call TRBD1 (5 bases). CDR3 length: 14 amino acids. Per the germline V gene, CDR1 is SGHRS and CDR2 is YFSETQ. V lost 4 bases to trimming and J lost 1 base, with 11 bases between them. This CDR3 reads CASSLGGANTEAFF. The CDR3, as DNA: TGCGCCAGCAGCCTGGGCGGGGCGAACACTGAAGCTTTCTTT.

The J gene is TRBJ2-7, the V gene TRBV15, with D perhaps matching TRBD1 (5 bases). Trimming took 1 base from V and 5 from J, leaving 15 bases between them. Germline V gives CDR1 LNHNV, CDR2 YYDKDF (reference sequence). The CDR3 covers 15 residues. The CDR3 reads CATSRGTGDFNEQYF. The CDR3 coding sequence is TGTGCCACCAGCAGAGGCACAGGTGACTTTAACGAGCAGTACTTC.

The V call is TRBV6-5, the J call TRBJ1-6; possible D gene TRBD1, 6 bases. From germline, CDR1 is MNHEY and CDR2 SVGAGI. The CDR3 covers 14 residues. V lost 3 bases, J lost 10 bases, and 13 bases lay in between. This CDR3 reads CASSYIGGGSPLHF. The CDR3 DNA sequence: TGTGCCAGCAGTTATATAGGGGGTGGATCACCCCTCCACTTT.

J is TRBJ2-3 and V is TRBV5-1; D might be TRBD1 (5 bases). V lost 7 bases and J lost 0, with 12 bases in between. This CDR3 spans 14 amino acids. Looked up from germline, CDR1 is SGHRS and CDR2 is YFSETQ. As DNA, the CDR3 is TGCGCCAGCGGGGCAGGGCAGAGCACAGATACGCAGTATTTT. This translates into CASGAGQSTDTQYF.

The rearrangement joins TRBV2 to TRBJ1-4; 7 nucleotides align to TRBD1. The CDR3 runs to 12 residues. V shed 10 bases, J shed 8 bases, and the junction held 7 bases outside the gene matches. Germline assignment: CDR1 SNHLY and CDR2 FYNNEI. CDR3 DNA sequence: TGTGCCACCTCGGGGGGACAGGAAAAACTGTTTTTT. Translating gives CATSGGQEKLFF.

This chain uses TRBV7-2 with TRBJ2-1, with 7 bases matching TRBD2. V was clipped by 1 base and J by 6 bases; unmatched bases: 9. The CDR3 consists of 16 residues. Germline assignment: CDR1 SGHTA and CDR2 FQGNSA. The CDR3 DNA reads as TGTGCCAGCAGCTTAGTTGGCGGGAGCGTCGTCAATGAGCAGTTCTTC. It codes for CASSLVGGSVVNEQFF.

V gene TRBV13 combines with J gene TRBJ1-2; D possibly corresponds to TRBD1 (6 bases). The germline V gene has CDR1 PRHDT and CDR2 FYEKMQ (reference sequence). Trimming took 5 bases from V and 3 from J, leaving 19 bases between them. The CDR3 runs to 16 residues. The CDR3 DNA reads as TGTGCCAGCAGCCTCCAAGGGGGTAGTTTGGACTATGGCTACACCTTC. It is translated as CASSLQGGSLDYGYTF.

V and J are TRBV5-6 and TRBJ2-5; TRBD1 might be the D (5 bases). This CDR3 comprises 14 residues. V lost 2 bases and J lost 2, with 10 bases in between. Germline V gives CDR1 SGHDT, CDR2 YYEEEE. The CDR3 DNA sequence: TGTGCCAGCAGCTTATATGCAGGGCAAGAGACCCAGTACTTC. Translated: CASSLYAGQETQYF. The full variable domain, in which reference TRBV5-6 and TRBJ2-5 provide the parts outside the CDR3, is DAGVTQSPTHLIKTRGQQVTLRCSPKSGHDTVSWYQQALGQGPQFIFQYYEEEERQRGNFPDRFSGHQFPNYSSELNVNALLLGDSALYLCASSLYAGQETQYFGPGTRLLVL.

This clone was picked up a small number of times. This chain uses TRBV18 with TRBJ1-6; the match to TRBD1 covers 8 bases. The CDR3 is 15 residues long. With 3 bases clipped from V and 7 bases from J, the junction kept 5 bases outside the gene matches. In germline, CDR1 is KGHSH, CDR2 LQKENI. For the CDR3, the DNA is TGTGCCAGCTCACCCACCAGGACAGGGAATTCACCCCTCCACTTT. Its translation is CASSPTRTGNSPLHF.

The sample holds a few counts of this clone. V gene TRBV19 combines with J gene TRBJ1-1, with a weak D call TRBD1 (5 bases). The V and J ends lost 2 bases and 0 bases respectively, with 13 bases between them. The CDR3 loop spans 16 amino acids. CDR1 is LNHDA and CDR2 is SQIVND in the germline V gene (reference sequence). CDR3 DNA sequence: TGTGCCAGTAGTATACCCCCCACGGGACTGAACACTGAAGCTTTCTTT. Translated: CASSIPPTGLNTEAFF.